This TCR beta chain was recorded in a study of T-cell memory formation after mild COVID-19. This CDR3 comprises 13 residues. With 4 bases removed from V and 4 bases from J, the gap between germline ends came to 11 bases. CDR1 is SGHAT and CDR2 is FQNNGV in the germline V gene. TCRdb ran MiXCR on the 5' RACE reads and lists one entry per CDR3 protein. Among roughly 200,000 distinct CDR3 sequences, around 9.1% were seen once, and the ten largest hold 3.5% to 4%. The origin of this receptor is a man younger than 30 who had mild COVID-19 (a few samples of this study predate the infection). Cell type and time point are not known. V usage is TRBV11-2 and J usage is TRBJ2-7; a possible D gene is TRBD1 (6 bases). Sequencing was performed on PBMCs or a T cell subset sorted from them (not recorded which). The chain's CDR3 is CASSSTGFYEQYF. CDR3 nucleotides: TGTGCCAGCAGCTCTACAGGGTTTTACGAGCAGTACTTC.